One and the same sample provided the 19 T cell receptor beta chains below, sequenced in a study of post-analysis software for immune sequencing data. General study findings and limits: Included in a set of roughly 5 TRBV segments more frequent in patients than controls were TRBV5-6, TRBV5-1 and TRBV20-1.

Prepared TCR beta cDNA libraries contained unique molecular identifiers. One entry per CDR3 protein, called by TCRdb with MiXCR from the PCR reads. The table lists 380,000 or so distinct CDR3 sequences, around a third of them singletons, with roughly 13% in the top ten. Antigens for these TCRs are unknown. Sequencing was done on a sample of blood. These receptors were collected from a girl aged 10 to 17 with multiple sclerosis.

The genes are TRBV12-3 or TRBV12-4 and TRBJ2-3, with 9 bases aligning to TRBD1. J gave up 4 bases and V 8 bases, and 10 bases lay outside the gene matches. CDR3 length: 15 amino acids. The CDR3 nucleotides read TGTGCCAGCGAAACCGGGACAGGGATGGCAGATACGCAGTATTTT. Translation gives CASETGTGMADTQYF.

The rearrangement links TRBV4-3 to TRBJ2-1; 10 bases line up with TRBD2. V shed 6 bases and J 5 bases; nucleotides not matched to a gene: 4. Germline values: CDR1 LGHNA, CDR2 YSLEER. The CDR3 has 14 residues. CDR3 sequence reads: CASSHSGGNNEQFF. In DNA, the CDR3 is TGCGCCAGCAGTCATAGCGGGGGGAACAATGAGCAGTTCTTC.

The V and J genes are TRBV5-1 and TRBJ1-1; no clear D. The V end was cut by 4 bases, the J end by 0 bases, with 10 bases between. CDR1 is SGHRS and CDR2 is YFSETQ in the germline V gene. CDR3 length: 14 amino acids. DNA of the CDR3: TGCGCCAGCAGCCCCAGACACATGAACACTGAAGCTTTCTTT. Its protein product is CASSPRHMNTEAFF.

The gene calls are TRBV12-3 or TRBV12-4 and TRBJ2-3; 11 nucleotides match TRBD2. The CDR3 consists of 13 residues. J gave up 12 bases and V 6 bases, and 8 bases lay outside the gene matches. DNA of the CDR3: TGTGCCAGCAGCCTTAGCGGGGGGGCCCCTCAGTATTTT. Amino acid sequence: CASSLSGGAPQYF.

The chain recombines TRBV12-3 or TRBV12-4 with TRBJ2-3; TRBD1 agrees at 8 bases. The CDR3 covers 15 residues. Germline trimming cut 2 bases from V and 4 bases from J; bases unmatched to any gene: 5. The CDR3 DNA is TGTGCCAGCAGTTTACAGGGGGCGCCCCCAGATACGCAGTATTTT. Translating gives CASSLQGAPPDTQYF.

This clonotype was seen more than once but under ten times. The chain combines TRBV24-1 with TRBJ2-5; D is unresolved. The CDR3 has 15 amino acids. V lost 2 bases and J lost 2, with 11 bases in between. Germline V lookup: CDR1 KGHDR, CDR2 SFDVKD. CDR3 in amino acids: CATSDSPGIQETQYF. The CDR3 coding sequence is TGTGCCACCAGTGATTCGCCAGGAATTCAAGAGACCCAGTACTTC.

The table lists this clonotype with a few counts. The chain recombines TRBV6-5 with TRBJ1-1, with D uncertain. Germline V gene data show CDR1 as MNHEY and CDR2 as SVGAGI. This CDR3 has 15 amino acids. Trimming removed 0 bases at V and 1 base at J, with 9 bases between. The chain's CDR3 is CASSYSRRTNTEAFF. CDR3 DNA: TGTGCCAGCAGTTACTCGAGGCGGACGAACACTGAAGCTTTCTTT.

Only a few counts were recorded for this clonotype. CDR3 DNA: TGTGCCAGCAGTTATGAAGATGTATCTGATCAGCCCCAGCATTTT. Translation gives CASSYEDVSDQPQHF. This chain connects TRBV6-6 to TRBJ1-5; D ambiguous. The length of the CDR3 is 15 residues. In germline, CDR1 is MNHNY, CDR2 SVGAGI (reference sequence). Trimming took 3 bases from V and 5 from J, leaving 14 bases between them.

Only a few counts were recorded for this clonotype. This rearrangement joins TRBV7-2 to TRBJ2-4; 8 bases agree with TRBD2. Germline V gives CDR1 SGHTA, CDR2 FQGNSA. The CDR3 contains 18 residues. After removal of 5 bases from V and 0 bases from J, the junction contained 12 bases not matched to a gene. CDR3: CASSPPSGGILAKNIQYF. The CDR3 DNA is TGTGCCAGCAGCCCCCCCTCGGGAGGGATACTAGCCAAAAACATTCAGTACTTC. Combining the CDR3 with reference TRBV7-2 and TRBJ2-4 gives the whole variable domain GAGVSQSPSNKVTEKGKDVELRCDPISGHTALYWYRQSLGQGLEFLIYFQGNSAPDKSGLPSDRFSAERTGGSVSTLTIQRTQQEDSAVYLCASSPPSGGILAKNIQYFGAGTRLSVL.

A remark on this clonotype: An end of the junction differs from the germline gene, which may be a read error. The chain recombines TRBV12-3 or TRBV12-4 with TRBJ2-5, with 8 bases lining up with TRBD2. The CDR3 consists of 16 residues. The CDR3 sequence is CASRPALADPQETPYF. CDR3 sequence (DNA): TGTGCCAGCAGGCCTGCACTAGCGGACCCTCAAGAGACCCCGTACTTC.

This sequence joins TRBV12-3 or TRBV12-4 and TRBJ2-3, with TRBD1 as a possible D gene (6 bases). The germline V and J ends were trimmed by 7 bases and 2 bases, with 19 bases remaining between them. The CDR3 sequence is 16 residues long. The CDR3 nucleotides read TGTGCCAGCACCCCCAGGAGAGGGGGATCCACAGATACGCAGTATTTT. It codes for CASTPRRGGSTDTQYF.

V and J are TRBV5-1 and TRBJ1-4; D may be TRBD1 (6 bases). The V gene lost 4 bases and the J gene lost 6 bases, with 16 bases spanning the gap. The CDR3 runs 15 residues. Germline V lookup: CDR1 SGHRS, CDR2 YFSETQ. In DNA form, the CDR3 reads TGCGCCAGCAGCCGAACAGGGCCTGAAGATGAAAAACTGTTTTTT. This sequence encodes CASSRTGPEDEKLFF.

In its sample, this clonotype was seen a few times. The gene calls are TRBV3-1 and TRBJ2-1; 11 nucleotides match TRBD2. The germline gives CDR1 LGHDT, CDR2 YNNKEL (reference sequence). Germline trimming cut 4 bases from V and 4 bases from J; bases unmatched to any gene: 3. The CDR3 extends over 15 amino acids. The CDR3 nucleotides read TGTGCCAGCAGCCGGACTAGCGGGTCATACAATGAGCAGTTCTTC. Protein: CASSRTSGSYNEQFF.

In its sample, this clonotype was seen a few times. The chain joins TRBV7-3 to TRBJ1-1, with unresolved D. The length of the CDR3 is 13 residues. The V gene lost 0 bases and the J gene lost 6 bases, with 8 bases spanning the gap. Germline V gene data show CDR1 as SGHTA and CDR2 as FQGTGA. CDR3 residues: CASSLTPIAEAFF. CDR3 DNA: TGTGCCAGCAGCTTAACGCCGATCGCTGAAGCTTTCTTT. The full variable domain, in which reference TRBV7-3 and TRBJ1-1 provide the parts outside the CDR3, is GAGVSQTPSNKVTEKGKYVELRCDPISGHTALYWYRQSLGQGPEFLIYFQGTGAADDSGLPNDRFFAVRPEGSVSTLKIQRTERGDSAVYLCASSLTPIAEAFFGQGTRLTVV.

This clonotype showed up just a few times. Here the CDR3 reads CASSRTSGSSYEQYF. The CDR3 nucleotides read TGTGCCAGCAGTCGGACTAGCGGAAGCTCCTACGAGCAGTACTTC. The chain has TRBV3-1 and TRBJ2-7; 10 bases are shared with TRBD2. The trim removed 6 bases at V and 0 bases at J, leaving 5 bases unmatched. Germline-derived CDR1 and CDR2 are LGHDT and YNNKEL (reference sequence). The CDR3 loop spans 15 amino acids.

This chain connects TRBV14 to TRBJ2-1; TRBD2 matches at 7 bases. V shed 1 base and J 10 bases; nucleotides not matched to a gene: 4. The CDR3 covers 13 residues. Germline loops: CDR1 SGHDN, CDR2 FVKESK. CDR3: CASSQVLLAEQFF. CDR3 sequence (DNA): TGTGCCAGCAGCCAAGTCTTACTAGCGGAGCAGTTCTTC.

Turning to this clonotype: A read error is possible here, since a much larger clone lies one base away. CDR3 loop: CSVRGRGNKYEQYF. The CDR3 nucleotides read TGCAGCGTTAGAGGACGGGGGAATAAGTACGAGCAGTACTTC. The rearrangement joins TRBV29-1 to TRBJ2-7; a weak D match, TRBD2 (6 bases). The CDR3 has 14 residues. V lost 5 bases to trimming and J lost 4 bases, with 18 bases between them. Germline-derived CDR1 and CDR2 are SQVTM and ANQGSEA.

V gene TRBV14 combines with J gene TRBJ2-5; 7 bases agree with TRBD1. The CDR3 loop spans 15 amino acids. The germline CDR1 and CDR2 sequences are SGHDN and FVKESK. V lost 4 bases to trimming and J lost 3 bases; unmatched junction nucleotides: 8. Here the CDR3 DNA reads TGTGCCAGCAGCCGCCGGGACAGCCCAGAAGAGACCCAGTACTTC. Its protein product is CASSRRDSPEETQYF.

As to this clonotype: With a much larger clone just one base away, this may be a read error. This chain uses TRBV12-3 or TRBV12-4 with TRBJ2-1; 9 nucleotides match TRBD2. V shed 6 bases, J shed 6 bases, and the junction held 9 bases outside the gene matches. CDR3 length: 15 amino acids. The CDR3 DNA sequence: TGTGCCAGCAGCCCCCCAGCGGGAGGATGCAATGAGCAGTTCTTC. Its translation: CASSPPAGGCNEQFF.